The 22 T cell receptor beta chains in this list originate from one sample, sequenced in a study of T-cell memory formation after mild COVID-19. TCRdb analysed the 5' RACE reads with MiXCR anew, one entry per CDR3 protein. This table holds about 50,000 distinct CDR3 sequences, roughly 7% found once. The sample was PBMCs or a T cell subset sorted from them (not recorded which). These receptors were taken from a man in his late teens or twenties who had mild COVID-19 (a few samples of this study predate the infection). Cell type and time point are not known.

This clonotype was observed a handful of times. The gene calls are TRBV11-2 and TRBJ1-5, with D tentatively TRBD1 (5 bases). The V end was cut by 4 bases, the J end by 8 bases, with 12 bases between. Germline V lookup: CDR1 SGHAT, CDR2 FQNNGV. The CDR3 has 13 residues. This CDR3 is CASSSGTGEPQHF. For the CDR3, the DNA is TGTGCCAGCAGCTCCGGGACGGGAGAGCCCCAGCATTTT.

This clonotype was seen a handful of times. This chain links TRBV20-1 with TRBJ1-1; D call uncertain. CDR1 is DFQATT, CDR2 SNEGSKA, per germline (reference sequence). V was clipped by 0 bases and J by 0 bases, with 14 bases between them. This CDR3 has 16 amino acids. CDR3 sequence: CSARDPVGSMNTEAFF. CDR3 bases: TGCAGTGCTAGAGATCCCGTGGGATCCATGAACACTGAAGCTTTCTTT.

The V gene is TRBV5-5, the J gene TRBJ2-3; D gene uncertain. The germline gives CDR1 SGHKS, CDR2 YYEKEE (reference sequence). The V gene lost 3 bases and the J gene lost 0 bases, with 8 bases spanning the gap. The CDR3 extends over 14 amino acids. The CDR3 loop reads CASSSDGSTDTQYF. The CDR3 DNA follows: TGTGCCAGCAGCTCGGACGGTAGCACAGATACGCAGTATTTT.

This clonotype was counted ten times or more. V usage is TRBV5-1 and J usage is TRBJ2-2, with D perhaps assigned TRBD1 or TRBD2 (5 bases each). CDR3 length: 15 amino acids. Trimming left V 3 bases short and J 4 bases short, with 13 bases between. Looked up from germline, CDR1 is SGHRS and CDR2 is YFSETQ. Here the CDR3 reads CASSWGRMTTGELFF. CDR3 in DNA: TGCGCCAGCAGCTGGGGACGGATGACCACCGGGGAGCTGTTTTTT. The full variable domain, rest sourced from reference TRBV5-1 and TRBJ2-2, is KAGVTQTPRYLIKTRGQQVTLSCSPISGHRSVSWYQQTPGQGLQFLFEYFSETQRNKGNFPGRFSGRQFSNSRSEMNVSTLELGDSALYLCASSWGRMTTGELFFGEGSRLTVL.

This clonotype was picked up a small number of times. The chain uses TRBV11-2 and TRBJ1-3; the D is unclear. V gave up 5 bases and J gave up 0 bases, with 11 bases separating them. This CDR3 is 15 amino acids long. Germline V gene data show CDR1 as SGHAT and CDR2 as FQNNGV. This CDR3 reads CASSPLAVSGNTIYF. CDR3 DNA: TGTGCCAGCAGCCCCCTCGCCGTCTCTGGAAACACCATATATTTT.

The chain employs TRBV5-1 and TRBJ2-4, with unresolved D. The V gene lost 0 bases and the J gene lost 7 bases, with 11 bases spanning the gap. The CDR3 runs to 14 residues. CDR1 SGHRS and CDR2 YFSETQ come from the germline V gene. The CDR3 coding sequence is TGCGCCAGCAGCTTGGAGACCCCTCAGAACATTCAGTACTTC. Protein product: CASSLETPQNIQYF.

The rearrangement joins TRBV9 to TRBJ2-2, with D hard to call. V lost 0 bases and J 6 bases, leaving 6 bases between the germline ends. Looked up from germline, CDR1 is SGDLS and CDR2 is YYNGEE. The CDR3 loop spans 13 amino acids. Here the CDR3 DNA reads TGTGCCAGCAGCGTAGTGGGCGCCGGGGAGCTGTTTTTT. Translated: CASSVVGAGELFF.

The chain carries TRBV29-1 and TRBJ2-2, with 9 bases lining up with TRBD1. The germline gives CDR1 SQVTM, CDR2 ANQGSEA. This CDR3 is 13 amino acids long. V shed 6 bases, J shed 6 bases, and the junction held 5 bases outside the gene matches. As DNA, the CDR3 is TGCAGCGTGGACAGGGGAGTGGCCGGGGAGCTGTTTTTT. It yields the protein CSVDRGVAGELFF.

This clonotype was seen repeatedly, ten times or more. V gene TRBV10-3 combines with J gene TRBJ1-2, with D uncertain. This CDR3 is built from 16 residues. Germline loops: CDR1 ENHRY, CDR2 SYGVKD. V lost 6 bases and J lost 6, with 23 bases in between. The CDR3 DNA sequence: TGTGCCATCAGCGGGCTGGCTCTGTTCGGTTTCGATGGCTACACCTTC. Encoded protein: CAISGLALFGFDGYTF.

The rearrangement joins TRBV6-5 to TRBJ2-5; a possible D gene is TRBD1 (5 bases). The CDR3 length is 16 residues. V was shortened by 6 bases and J by 5 bases, with 22 bases between the two germline ends. Germline V gives CDR1 MNHEY, CDR2 SVGAGI. CDR3 in amino acids: CASRRGSGTLGETQYF. The DNA of the CDR3 is TGTGCCAGCAGAAGGGGATCGGGTACCCTTGGGGAGACCCAGTACTTC.

This clonotype occurred a few times. The gene calls are TRBV9 and TRBJ2-5; TRBD2 might be the D (5 bases). The CDR3 is 15 amino acids. Per germline, CDR1 SGDLS and CDR2 YYNGEE. V was shortened by 0 bases and J by 0 bases, with 9 bases between the two germline ends. The CDR3 region has the DNA TGTGCCAGCAGCGTAGGTTCGGGGTACCAAGAGACCCAGTACTTC. Encoded protein: CASSVGSGYQETQYF.

This clonotype has more than one count but fewer than ten. The V and J genes are TRBV6-5 and TRBJ2-3; 13 nucleotides align to TRBD2. V gave up 2 bases and J gave up 1 base; unmatched junction bases: 3. The CDR3 consists of 17 residues. Germline V gene data show CDR1 as MNHEY and CDR2 as SVGAGI. CDR3 DNA sequence: TGTGCCAGCAGTTACGGACTAGCGGGGGCTGGCACAGATACGCAGTATTTT. Amino acids: CASSYGLAGAGTDTQYF.

V is TRBV30 and J is TRBJ2-1; 12 bases map to TRBD1. V lost 2 bases and J lost 5; bases outside the gene matches: 4. The germline CDR1 and CDR2 sequences are GTSNPN and SVGIG (reference sequence). CDR3 length equals 15 residues. CDR3: CAWSFGTGGHNEQFF. The CDR3 nucleotides read TGTGCCTGGAGTTTCGGGACAGGGGGCCACAATGAGCAGTTCTTC.

This clonotype was seen many times. In nucleotides, the CDR3 is TGCGCCAGCAGCACAGAACAGGGGGCTGGGGCCAACGTCCTGACTTTC. This sequence encodes CASSTEQGAGANVLTF. V is TRBV5-1 and J is TRBJ2-6; TRBD1 agrees at 8 bases. CDR1 is SGHRS and CDR2 is YFSETQ in the germline V gene. This CDR3 is 16 amino acids long. V shed 4 bases and J 2 bases; nucleotides not matched to a gene: 5.

The J gene is TRBJ1-1, the V gene TRBV6-5, with D possibly TRBD1 on 6 matching bases. The CDR3 sequence is 15 residues long. V shed 6 bases and J shed 4 bases, with 18 bases lying between them. From germline, CDR1 is MNHEY and CDR2 SVGAGI. The CDR3 bases are TGTGCCAGCAGCTACGGGTGGCAGGGGCGCACTGAAGCTTTCTTT. This translates into CASSYGWQGRTEAFF.

This clonotype occurred a few times. The CDR3 DNA follows: TGCGCCAGCAGCCAAGTTGGAGCGGGGGGGTACAATGAGCAGTTCTTC. Amino acids: CASSQVGAGGYNEQFF. The chain recombines TRBV4-1 with TRBJ2-1, with 10 bases identical to TRBD2. The CDR3 loop spans 16 amino acids. In germline, CDR1 is MGHRA, CDR2 YSYEKL. Germline trimming cut 1 base from V and 4 bases from J; bases unmatched to any gene: 4.

This sequence joins TRBV25-1 and TRBJ2-2, with 9 bases matching TRBD1. This CDR3 contains 15 residues. V lost 3 bases, J lost 5 bases, and 4 bases stayed unmatched. Germline CDR1 MGHDK, CDR2 SYGVNS. The CDR3 bases are TGTGCCAGCAGTGACGACAGGGGGGGTACCGGGGAGCTGTTTTTT. Amino acid sequence: CASSDDRGGTGELFF.

V gene TRBV7-2 combines with J gene TRBJ2-3; either TRBD1 or TRBD2 may fit D (5 bases each). Deletions cut 1 base from V and 9 bases from J, with 14 bases between. Germline lookup yields CDR1 SGHTA and CDR2 FQGNSA. The CDR3 totals 14 residues. CDR3 region: CASSLGAGWGTQYF. The CDR3, as DNA: TGTGCCAGCAGCTTAGGGGCAGGATGGGGGACGCAGTATTTT.

This clonotype occurred a few times. V is TRBV19 and J is TRBJ2-7; D gene unclear. Germline V gives CDR1 LNHDA, CDR2 SQIVND (reference sequence). V was cut by 3 bases and J by 6 bases, with 12 bases left in between. The length of the CDR3 is 13 residues. CDR3 DNA sequence: TGTGCCAGTAGTATCGGCCTCGGAGCCGAGCAGTACGTC. It translates to CASSIGLGAEQYV.

This clonotype has only a few counts. The chain joins TRBV11-3 to TRBJ2-2; no clear D. Germline loops: CDR1 SGHNT, CDR2 YENEEA. The V gene lost 1 base and the J gene lost 0 bases, with 3 bases spanning the gap. The CDR3 consists of 14 residues. CDR3 sequence (DNA): TGTGCCAGCAGCTTAGTTACGAACACCGGGGAGCTGTTTTTT. Translation: CASSLVTNTGELFF.

The chain carries TRBV24-1 and TRBJ2-1; 8 bases map to TRBD1. The CDR3 is 16 residues long. Looked up from germline, CDR1 is KGHDR and CDR2 is SFDVKD. The V segment lost 6 bases and the J segment 7 bases; nucleotides outside the gene matches: 13. This CDR3 reads CATSRNRDRRQNEQFF. CDR3 sequence (DNA): TGTGCCACCAGTCGGAACCGGGACAGGAGACAGAATGAGCAGTTCTTC.

This clonotype has ten or more counts. The CDR3 spells CASSPSLPSAGELFF. In DNA, the CDR3 is TGTGCCAGCAGCCCCAGCCTACCTTCGGCCGGGGAGCTGTTTTTT. The rearrangement links TRBV9 to TRBJ2-2; D gene ambiguous. The germline V gene has CDR1 SGDLS and CDR2 YYNGEE. V was pared by 4 bases and J by 6 bases, with 16 bases between. This CDR3 comprises 15 residues.